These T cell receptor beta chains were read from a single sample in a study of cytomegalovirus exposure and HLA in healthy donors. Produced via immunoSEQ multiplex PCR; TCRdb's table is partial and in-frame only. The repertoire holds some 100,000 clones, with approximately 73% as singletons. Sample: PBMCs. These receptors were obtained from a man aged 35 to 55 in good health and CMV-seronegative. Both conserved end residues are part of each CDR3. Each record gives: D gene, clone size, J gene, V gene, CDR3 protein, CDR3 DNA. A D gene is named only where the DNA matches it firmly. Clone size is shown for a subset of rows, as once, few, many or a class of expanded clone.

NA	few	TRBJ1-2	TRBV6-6	CASSPRSDSSYGYTF	TGTGCCAGCAGCCCGAGGTCGGACAGCAGCTATGGCTACACCTTC
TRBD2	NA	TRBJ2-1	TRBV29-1	CSAGSLAYYNEQFF	TGCAGCGCTGGCTCACTAGCGTACTACAATGAGCAGTTCTTC
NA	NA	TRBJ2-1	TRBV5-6	CASSEGQTSYNEQFF	TGTGCCAGCAGCGAAGGACAGACCTCCTACAATGAGCAGTTCTTC
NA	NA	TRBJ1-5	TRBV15	CATTRDSNQPQHF	TGTGCCACCACGAGGGATAGCAATCAGCCCCAGCATTTT
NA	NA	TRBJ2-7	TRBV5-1	CASSGSAGPNYEQYF	TGCGCCAGCAGCGGAAGTGCAGGGCCTAATTACGAGCAGTACTTC
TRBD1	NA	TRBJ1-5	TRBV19	CASSPGTGGTGQPQHF	TGTGCCAGTAGTCCCGGGACAGGGGGCACGGGTCAGCCCCAGCATTTT
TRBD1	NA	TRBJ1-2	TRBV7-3	CASSLTDRVDGYTF	TGTGCCAGCAGCTTAACGGACAGGGTGGACGGCTACACCTTC
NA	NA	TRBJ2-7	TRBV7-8	CASSRGHEQYF	TGTGCCAGCAGTCGAGGCCACGAGCAGTACTTC
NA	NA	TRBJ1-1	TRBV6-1	CASSRNPGSTEAFF	TGTGCCAGCAGCCGAAACCCGGGGAGCACTGAAGCTTTCTTT
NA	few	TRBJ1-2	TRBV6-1	CASKVEQGYGYTF	TGTGCCAGCAAGGTCGAACAGGGCTATGGCTACACCTTC
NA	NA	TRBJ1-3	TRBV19	CASSPWQGNSGNTIYF	TGTGCCAGTAGCCCGTGGCAGGGAAACTCTGGAAACACCATATATTTT
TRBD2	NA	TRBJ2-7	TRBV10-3	CAISYTSGGSDEQYF	TGTGCCATCTCCTACACTAGCGGGGGGTCCGACGAGCAGTACTTC
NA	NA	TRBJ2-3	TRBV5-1	CASSLGIGGTDTQYF	TGCGCCAGCAGCTTGGGTATCGGGGGCACAGATACGCAGTATTTT
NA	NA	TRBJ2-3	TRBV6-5	CASTSRQGTDTQYF	TGTGCCAGCACCTCCCGACAGGGCACAGATACGCAGTATTTT
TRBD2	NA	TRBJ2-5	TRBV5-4	CASSPHGQRGVETQYF	TGTGCCAGCAGCCCCCACGGCCAGCGGGGGGTAGAGACCCAGTACTTC
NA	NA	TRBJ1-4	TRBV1	CTSSQVAGAATNEKLFF	TGCACCAGCAGCCAAGTCGCAGGTGCAGCAACTAATGAAAAACTGTTTTTT
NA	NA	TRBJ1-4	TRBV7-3	CASSLSRNEKLFF	TGTGCCAGCAGCTTAAGCCGGAATGAAAAACTGTTTTTT